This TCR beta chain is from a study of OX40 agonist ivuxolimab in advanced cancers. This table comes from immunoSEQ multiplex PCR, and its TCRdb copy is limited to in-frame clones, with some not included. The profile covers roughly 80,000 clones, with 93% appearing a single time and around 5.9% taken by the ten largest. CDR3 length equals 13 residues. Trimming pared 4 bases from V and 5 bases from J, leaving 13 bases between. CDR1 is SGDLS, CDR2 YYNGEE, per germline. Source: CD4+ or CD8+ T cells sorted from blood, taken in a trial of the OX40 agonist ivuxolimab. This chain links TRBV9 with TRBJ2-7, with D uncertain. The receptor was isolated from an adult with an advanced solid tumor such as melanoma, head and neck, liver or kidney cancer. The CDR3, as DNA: TGTGCCAGCAGCTCCGAAGTGGGTCACGAGCAGTACTTC. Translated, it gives CASSSEVGHEQYF. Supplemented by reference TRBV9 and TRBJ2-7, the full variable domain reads DSGVTQTPKHLITATGQRVTLRCSPRSGDLSVYWYQQSLDQGLQFLIQYYNGEERAKGNILERFSAQQFPDLHSELNLSSLELGDSALYFCASSSEVGHEQYFGPGTRLTVT.